Given below is one T cell receptor (beta chain) in context. Its antigen remains unknown. The data stem from a study of T-cell memory formation after mild COVID-19. MiXCR, run by TCRdb on the 5' RACE reads, gives a single entry per CDR3 protein. Of fewer than 300,000 distinct CDR3 sequences listed, more than 15% are singletons. General study findings and limits: Among CD4+ contracting clones, most were CM and EM, and CD8+ ones EMRA.

Germline CDR1 and CDR2: MNHEY and SMNVEV (reference sequence). V lost 2 bases, J lost 3 bases, and 11 bases lay in between. This CDR3 has 14 amino acids. Source material: PBMCs or a T cell subset sorted from them (not recorded which). This chain links TRBV27 with TRBJ2-7; D not certain. The receptor was derived from a man younger than 30 who had mild COVID-19 (a few samples of this study predate the infection). Cell type and time point are not known. The CDR3: CASSLVRYGYEQYF. Written as DNA, the CDR3 is TGTGCCAGCAGTTTAGTTAGGTACGGCTACGAGCAGTACTTC.